This entry lists 2 T cell receptor beta chains sequenced from one sample in a study of cytomegalovirus exposure and HLA in healthy donors. Libraries were prepared by immunoSEQ multiplex PCR; TCRdb keeps only in-frame clonotypes and omits some of them. The sample lists 190,000 or so clones, about 80% occurring once. Sequenced material: PBMCs. These TCRs come from a woman in her late teens or twenties in good health and CMV-seropositive.

The J gene is TRBJ2-1, the V gene TRBV9; 7 positions match TRBD2. V was clipped by 0 bases and J by 6 bases; unmatched bases: 6. The germline gives CDR1 SGDLS, CDR2 YYNGEE. The CDR3 has 15 residues. The CDR3 here is CASSVDGGEGNEQFF. The DNA for the CDR3 is TGTGCCAGCAGCGTAGATGGCGGGGAGGGCAATGAGCAGTTCTTC. Full variable domain (outside the CDR3, taken from reference TRBV9 and TRBJ2-1): DSGVTQTPKHLITATGQRVTLRCSPRSGDLSVYWYQQSLDQGLQFLIQYYNGEERAKGNILERFSAQQFPDLHSELNLSSLELGDSALYFCASSVDGGEGNEQFFGPGTRLTVL.

This clone was observed a few times. The gene calls are TRBV7-2 and TRBJ1-6, with D possibly matching TRBD1 (5 bases). V lost 4 bases, J lost 8 bases, and 18 bases lay in between. The germline V gene encodes CDR1 SGHTA and CDR2 FQGNSA. The CDR3 runs 16 residues. The CDR3 spells CASSSNRDSFYSPLHF. The CDR3 DNA is TGTGCCAGCAGCTCCAACCGCGACAGTTTTTATTCACCCCTCCACTTT. The entire variable domain, with the rest obtained from reference TRBV7-2 and TRBJ1-6, is as follows: GAGVSQSPSNKVTEKGKDVELRCDPISGHTALYWYRQSLGQGLEFLIYFQGNSAPDKSGLPSDRFSAERTGGSVSTLTIQRTQQEDSAVYLCASSSNRDSFYSPLHFGNGTRLTVT.